This T cell receptor beta chain stems from a study of post-analysis software for immune sequencing data. The study, taken as a whole, reports: Normalized Chao1 diversity was significantly lower in multiple sclerosis patients than in controls. F measure clustering grouped samples strongly by preparation batch. Patients used a few TRBV segments, including TRBV5-6, TRBV5-1 and TRBV20-1, more often than controls.

Note on this clonotype: Its cognate antigen is unknown.

Researchers reported that TCR beta cDNA libraries carried unique molecular identifiers. T cells numbering 1 to 10 million yielded some 500,000 cDNA molecules. TCRdb itself ran the PCR reads through MiXCR, one entry per CDR3 protein. The table has hundreds of thousands of distinct CDR3 sequences, nearly 45% seen once; the top ten hold 12%. Germline V lookup: CDR1 DFQATT, CDR2 SNEGSKA (reference sequence). The CDR3 is made up of 15 amino acids. With 0 bases removed from V and 3 bases from J, the gap between germline ends came to 15 bases. V and J are TRBV20-1 and TRBJ2-7; D perhaps matches TRBD2 (6 bases). Sequencing was performed on blood. This sequence originates from a girl aged 10 to 17 with multiple sclerosis. CDR3 sequence reads: CSARDTEGGFYEQYF. The CDR3 DNA sequence: TGCAGTGCTAGAGATACGGAGGGCGGATTCTACGAGCAGTACTTC.